The 3 T cell receptor beta chains below all came from one sample that was sequenced in a study of blood T cells in healthy people across ages. Alongside a J-beta primer mix, a sample-barcoded 5' primer served in a second PCR lasting about 6 to 11 cycles. Each CDR3 protein is one row after TCRdb ran MiXCR on the 5' RACE reads. This table holds about 1.7 million distinct CDR3 sequences, about 28% found once. Specimen: blood. The receptor set was obtained from a woman aged 25 to 45 in good health.

Ten or more counts support this clonotype. V usage is TRBV29-1 and J usage is TRBJ2-3; unclear D gene. Germline V lookup: CDR1 SQVTM, CDR2 ANQGSEA. Trimming took off 4 bases at V and 4 bases at J, with 12 bases between the two ends. The length of the CDR3 is 13 residues. CDR3 in amino acids: CSVGSAVPDTQYF. The CDR3 bases are TGCAGCGTTGGATCTGCGGTGCCAGATACGCAGTATTTT.

The chain is built from TRBV3-1 and TRBJ1-1; tentatively, D is TRBD1 (6 bases). The CDR3 is made up of 12 amino acids. V lost 3 bases and J lost 13, with 15 bases in between. In germline, CDR1 is LGHDT, CDR2 YNNKEL (reference sequence). CDR3 in amino acids: CASSQGARSGFF. CDR3 DNA: TGTGCCAGCAGCCAGGGGGCGCGGTCGGGTTTCTTT.

This clonotype was counted a few times. The genes are TRBV7-2 and TRBJ2-5, with 12 bases fitting TRBD2. Germline V gene sequence: CDR1 SGHTA, CDR2 FQGNSA. V lost 6 bases and J lost 0; bases outside the gene matches: 11. This CDR3 is 18 amino acids long. The chain's CDR3 is CASRRLAGAPGDQETQYF. Here the CDR3 DNA reads TGTGCCAGCAGAAGACTAGCGGGGGCCCCGGGGGACCAAGAGACCCAGTACTTC. The complete variable domain, with remaining parts taken from reference TRBV7-2 and TRBJ2-5, reads GAGVSQSPSNKVTEKGKDVELRCDPISGHTALYWYRQSLGQGLEFLIYFQGNSAPDKSGLPSDRFSAERTGGSVSTLTIQRTQQEDSAVYLCASRRLAGAPGDQETQYFGPGTRLLVL.